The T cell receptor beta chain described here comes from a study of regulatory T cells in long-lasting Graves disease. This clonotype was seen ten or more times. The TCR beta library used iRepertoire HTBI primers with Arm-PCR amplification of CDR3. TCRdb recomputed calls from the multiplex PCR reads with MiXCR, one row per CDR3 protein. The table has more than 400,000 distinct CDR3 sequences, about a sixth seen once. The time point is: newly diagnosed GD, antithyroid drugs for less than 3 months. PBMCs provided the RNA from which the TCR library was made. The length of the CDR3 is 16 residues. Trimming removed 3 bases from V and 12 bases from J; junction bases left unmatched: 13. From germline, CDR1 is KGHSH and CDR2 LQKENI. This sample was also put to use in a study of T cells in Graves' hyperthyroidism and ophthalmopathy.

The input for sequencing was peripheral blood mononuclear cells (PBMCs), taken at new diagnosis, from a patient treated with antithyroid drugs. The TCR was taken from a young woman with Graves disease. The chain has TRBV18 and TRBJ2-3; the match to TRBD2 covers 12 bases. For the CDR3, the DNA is TGTGCCAGCTCACCCGATGCCCCTGGACTAGCGGGATCACAGTATTTT. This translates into CASSPDAPGLAGSQYF.